This T cell receptor (beta chain) was found in a study of a mutant IDH1 vaccine in newly diagnosed glioma. At the level of the study: Patients received vaccination from 4-6 weeks after radiotherapy alone, or with temozolomide cycles. Earlier treatment was radiotherapy, temozolomide, or both, with most getting both. Study-wide results and limits: Across multiple MHC alleles, 80% to 95% of patients had vaccine-induced responses.

Indicated time point: week 5, during vaccination. With topical imiquimod, each dose of the vaccine consisted of 300 ug of mutant IDH1 20-mer peptide. New WHO grade 3 or 4 IDH1-mutant, ATRX-lost astrocytomas were present in all donors. TCRdb's table, derived via immunoSEQ multiplex PCR, lists solely in-frame clones and lacks some. The sample lists about 58,000 clones; around 80% were seen once. With respect to this clone: Its specificity is unknown. The germline gene is not matched at one end of the junction; a read error may be the cause.

This material consisted of PBMCs, taken from a glioma patient whose treatment included an IDH1 peptide vaccine. The sequence derives from a woman between 45 and 60 years old with glioma.

The CDR3 DNA reads TGTGCCAGCGTCACCACCTCCCACGAGCAGTACTTC. Translated: CASVTTSHEQYF. The chain links TRBV14 to TRBJ2-7, with D uncertain. CDR1 is SGHDN, CDR2 FVKESK, per germline. The CDR3 has 12 amino acids.